The rows below give T cell receptor beta chains drawn from one sample of a study of blood T cell repertoires in COVID-19. Only in-frame clones appear in the TCRdb table, and some are missing; sequencing was by immunoSEQ multiplex PCR. The sample carries tens of thousands of clones, approximately 80% recorded once. The sequenced material came from peripheral blood. These TCRs come from an elderly woman with active or convalescent COVID-19. CDR3s include the opening cysteine and the closing phenylalanine or tryptophan. D genes are given only for firm matches. The size field is filled for only some rows; it gives once, few, many or a size class.

TRBD1 | . | TRBJ2-2 | 15 | TRBV19 | CASSPWTGAPGELFF | TGTGCCAGTAGTCCCTGGACAGGGGCTCCCGGGGAGCTGTTTTTT
. | . | TRBJ2-1 | 15 | TRBV19 | CASSTALGRTNEQFF | TGTGCCAGTAGTACCGCCCTAGGTCGTACCAATGAGCAGTTCTTC
TRBD1 | . | TRBJ2-7 | 14 | TRBV28 | CASSPTGFTGEQYF | TGTGCCAGCAGTCCGACAGGGTTTACGGGGGAGCAGTACTTC
. | once | TRBJ1-4 | 13 | TRBV3-1/TRBV3-2 | CASSQEDREKLFF | TGTGCCAGCAGCCAGGAGGACAGAGAAAAACTGTTTTTT
. | . | TRBJ1-4 | 13 | TRBV5-4 | CASSPGGDEKLFF | TGTGCCAGCAGTCCGGGGGGTGATGAAAAACTGTTTTTT
. | . | TRBJ2-2 | 14 | TRBV2 | CASRPQGGAGELFF | TGTGCCAGCAGACCCCAGGGAGGTGCCGGGGAGCTGTTTTTT
TRBD2 | . | TRBJ2-3 | 16 | TRBV5-1 | CASSPVAGSSTDTQYF | TGCGCCAGCAGCCCGGTAGCGGGATCTAGCACAGATACGCAGTATTTT
. | many | TRBJ1-5 | 13 | TRBV28 | CASRTGSHQPQHF | TGTGCCAGCAGGACAGGTAGCCATCAGCCCCAGCATTTT
TRBD1 | . | TRBJ2-7 | 14 | TRBV9 | CASSETGVGYEQYF | TGTGCCAGCAGCGAAACAGGGGTTGGCTACGAGCAGTACTTC
. | once | TRBJ1-3 | 16 | TRBV27 | CASSPTPRSSGNTIYF | TGTGCCAGCAGCCCCACCCCGCGGAGCTCTGGAAACACCATATATTTT
. | few | TRBJ1-2 | 11 | TRBV29-1 | CSVLSDYGYTF | TGCAGCGTTCTTAGCGACTATGGCTACACCTTC
TRBD2 | . | TRBJ2-7 | 14 | TRBV7-2 | CASSQAGVGVEQYF | TGTGCCAGCAGCCAAGCGGGGGTAGGAGTCGAGCAGTACTTC
. | few | TRBJ2-7 | 13 | TRBV5-6 | CASSSPGLYEQYF | TGTGCCAGCAGCTCCCCAGGGTTATACGAGCAGTACTTC
TRBD1 | . | TRBJ1-5 | 13 | TRBV10-3 | CAIGWQGVQPQHF | TGTGCCATCGGCTGGCAGGGGGTTCAGCCCCAGCATTTT
TRBD1 | . | TRBJ1-3 | 15 | TRBV28 | CASSFRQGFGNTIYF | TGTGCCAGCAGTTTCAGACAGGGGTTTGGAAACACCATATATTTT
TRBD2 | . | TRBJ2-3 | 18 | TRBV18 | CASSPQIAGGLSTDTQYF | TGTGCCAGCTCACCACAGATAGCGGGAGGACTTTCCACAGATACGCAGTATTTT
TRBD1 | . | TRBJ1-1 | 13 | TRBV28 | CASSLGQDRKAFF | TGTGCCAGCAGTTTAGGACAGGACCGGAAAGCTTTCTTT
. | . | TRBJ1-5 | 14 | TRBV28 | CASSLQNSNQPQHF | TGTGCCAGCAGTCTGCAGAATAGCAATCAGCCCCAGCATTTT
. | . | TRBJ2-3 | 17 | TRBV7-8 | CASSRGGGTQETDTQYF | TGTGCCAGCAGCAGGGGAGGGGGGACACAGGAAACAGATACGCAGTATTTT
TRBD1 | . | TRBJ2-1 | 17 | TRBV15 | CATSRVQTGGFYNEQFF | TGTGCCACCAGCAGAGTTCAGACAGGGGGCTTCTACAATGAGCAGTTCTTC
. | once | TRBJ1-2 | 14 | TRBV5-1 | CASSPDRRDYGYTF | TGCGCCAGCAGCCCAGACAGGCGCGACTATGGCTACACCTTC
TRBD2 | once | TRBJ2-7 | 16 | TRBV7-9 | CASSSGRAGLAYEQYF | TGTGCCAGCAGCTCCGGGAGGGCGGGACTGGCCTACGAGCAGTACTTC
. | . | TRBJ1-1 | 16 | TRBV19 | CASSLSAGGSGTEAFF | TGTGCCAGTAGCCTATCCGCGGGAGGCTCGGGCACTGAAGCTTTCTTT
. | . | TRBJ2-3 | 15 | TRBV6-5 | CASGPAGTSTDTQYF | TGTGCCAGCGGCCCCGCTGGGACTTCCACAGATACGCAGTATTTT
TRBD1 | . | TRBJ1-2 | 16 | TRBV28 | CASSPARDRPYYGYTF | TGTGCCAGCAGTCCCGCCCGGGACAGGCCCTACTATGGCTACACCTTC
TRBD2 | few | TRBJ2-3 | 12 | TRBV3-1/TRBV3-2 | CASSQKRERVDF | TGTGCCAGCAGCCAAAAGCGGGAGAGAGTGGATTTT
TRBD1 | . | TRBJ1-2 | 16 | TRBV6-5 | CASSYLQGQRNYGYTF | TGTGCCAGCAGTTACTTACAGGGGCAGAGGAACTATGGCTACACCTTC
. | . | TRBJ2-2 | 13 | TRBV6-5 | CASTPLDTGELFF | TGTGCCAGCACCCCCCTAGATACCGGGGAGCTGTTTTTT
TRBD2 | . | TRBJ2-1 | 16 | TRBV5-1 | CASSSRPSGHYNEQFF | TGCGCCAGCAGCTCTAGACCTAGCGGTCATTACAATGAGCAGTTCTTC
. | few | TRBJ2-7 | 13 | TRBV2 | CASFSDITYEQYF | TGTGCCAGCTTTAGTGACATCACATACGAGCAGTACTTC
TRBD1 | . | TRBJ1-6 | 13 | TRBV2 | CASSGQGGSPLHF | TGTGCCAGCAGTGGACAGGGGGGCTCACCCCTCCACTTT
TRBD1 | . | TRBJ2-5 | 16 | TRBV7-9 | CASSLSLGQGAPPQYF | TGTGCCAGCAGCTTATCCTTGGGGCAGGGGGCTCCTCCCCAGTACTTC
. | . | TRBJ1-1 | 12 | TRBV25-1 | CASRGMNTEAFF | TGTGCCAGCCGGGGTATGAACACTGAAGCTTTCTTT
TRBD1 | few | TRBJ2-7 | 14 | TRBV18 | CASSSAGGGYEQYF | TGTGCCAGCTCCTCGGCAGGGGGTGGTTACGAGCAGTACTTC
. | . | TRBJ2-2 | 14 | TRBV7-3 | CASSPEAGSGELFF | TGTGCCAGCAGCCCCGAGGCAGGGTCCGGGGAGCTGTTTTTT
TRBD1 | . | TRBJ2-7 | 14 | TRBV23-1 | CASSLTGPHYEQYF | TGCGCCAGCAGTCTGACAGGGCCACACTACGAGCAGTACTTC
. | . | TRBJ1-5 | 14 | TRBV19 | CASSVTDRNQPQHF | TGTGCCAGTAGTGTTACTGACAGGAATCAGCCCCAGCATTTT
. | few | TRBJ1-3 | 14 | TRBV6-1 | CASSERSSGNTIYF | TGTGCCAGCAGTGAACGGAGCTCTGGAAACACCATATATTTT
TRBD1 | . | TRBJ1-3 | 15 | TRBV7-2 | CASSPRQGTGNTIYF | TGTGCCAGCAGCCCGAGACAGGGAACTGGAAACACCATATATTTT
. | . | TRBJ2-7 | 13 | TRBV27 | CASSPAAYGEQYF | TGTGCCAGCAGCCCGGCGGCCTACGGTGAGCAGTACTTC
TRBD1 | . | TRBJ1-2 | 16 | TRBV6-1 | CASSEYRTGVNYGYTF | TGTGCCAGCAGTGAATACAGGACAGGCGTCAACTATGGCTACACCTTC
. | . | TRBJ2-3 | 16 | TRBV6-5 | CASSYNLGASTDTQYF | TGTGCCAGCAGTTACAACTTGGGAGCCAGCACAGATACGCAGTATTTT
. | . | TRBJ1-2 | 14 | TRBV6-1 | CASSEGYREYGYTF | TGTGCCAGCAGTGAAGGGTACAGGGAGTATGGCTACACCTTC
. | . | TRBJ2-7 | 13 | TRBV19 | CASTTSGAYEQYF | TGTGCCAGCACTACCTCAGGGGCTTACGAGCAGTACTTC
. | . | TRBJ1-5 | 16 | TRBV28 | CASSYMTGPGWEPQHF | TGTGCCAGCAGTTACATGACAGGCCCGGGCTGGGAGCCCCAGCATTTT
TRBD1 | . | TRBJ1-1 | 17 | TRBV11-2 | CASSLTGQGISNTEAFF | TGTGCCAGCAGCTTAACGGGACAGGGGATTTCGAACACTGAAGCTTTCTTT
TRBD1 | . | TRBJ2-1 | 16 | TRBV9 | CASSEGAQPVYNEQFF | TGTGCCAGCAGCGAGGGGGCCCAACCCGTCTACAATGAGCAGTTCTTC
TRBD2 | . | TRBJ2-5 | 16 | TRBV5-1 | CASRKLAGHPQETQYF | TGCGCCAGCAGGAAGCTAGCGGGACACCCTCAAGAGACCCAGTACTTC
TRBD1 | . | TRBJ1-1 | 17 | TRBV9 | CASSVGQGAIGNTEAFF | TGTGCCAGCAGCGTAGGACAGGGGGCTATCGGGAACACTGAAGCTTTCTTT
TRBD1 | once | TRBJ2-5 | 14 | TRBV18 | CASSSGQRKETQYF | TGTGCCAGCTCATCGGGACAGCGAAAAGAGACCCAGTACTTC
. | . | TRBJ1-2 | 14 | TRBV29-1 | CSAGTPDVNYGYTF | TGCAGCGCCGGGACACCAGATGTTAACTATGGCTACACCTTC
TRBD1 | . | TRBJ2-1 | 15 | TRBV4-1 | CASQPAGQGTGEQFF | TGCGCCAGCCAGCCAGCAGGACAGGGGACCGGTGAGCAGTTCTTC
. | . | TRBJ1-1 | 12 | TRBV19 | CASSLRSGEAFF | TGTGCCAGTAGCCTTCGTAGCGGGGAAGCTTTCTTT
. | . | TRBJ1-6 | 15 | TRBV20-1 | CSASSRVTYNSPLHF | TGCAGTGCTAGTTCACGGGTAACCTATAATTCACCCCTCCACTTT
TRBD1 | few | TRBJ1-2 | 13 | TRBV7-9 | CASSYRDRFGYTF | TGTGCCAGCAGCTACCGGGACAGGTTTGGCTACACCTTC
TRBD1 | . | TRBJ1-2 | 13 | TRBV29-1 | CSVDDRGYYGYTF | TGCAGCGTTGACGACAGGGGTTACTATGGCTACACCTTC
TRBD1 | . | TRBJ2-7 | 14 | TRBV27 | CASSPRQGGARQYF | TGTGCCAGCAGTCCCCGACAGGGGGGCGCTCGGCAGTACTTC
. | . | TRBJ1-3 | 15 | TRBV10-3 | CAISESGDWGNTIYF | TGTGCCATCAGTGAGTCAGGAGATTGGGGAAACACCATATATTTT